A single sample gave rise to the 17 T cell receptor beta chains below, sequenced in a study of cytomegalovirus exposure and HLA in healthy donors. PCR primers comprised 60 Vbeta and 13 Jbeta primers. The protocol was immunoSEQ multiplex PCR, while the TCRdb copy is restricted to in-frame clones and leaves out a portion. This table holds roughly 90,000 clones. Sample: PBMCs. The receptors originated from a man aged 50 or older in good health and CMV-seropositive.

The V gene is TRBV5-1, the J gene TRBJ1-1, with D uncertain. V gave up 3 bases and J gave up 1 base, with 10 bases separating them. The germline V gene has CDR1 SGHRS and CDR2 YFSETQ. The CDR3 sequence is 14 residues long. CDR3 protein: CASSWKGANTEAFF. The CDR3, as DNA: TGCGCCAGCAGCTGGAAGGGAGCGAACACTGAAGCTTTCTTT.

This sequence joins TRBV29-1 and TRBJ2-2; no reliable D call. The V gene lost 5 bases and the J gene lost 0 bases, with 10 bases spanning the gap. CDR1 is SQVTM, CDR2 ANQGSEA, per germline. The CDR3 is made up of 14 amino acids. The CDR3 region is CSVPPPANTGELFF. The CDR3, as DNA: TGCAGCGTTCCTCCCCCCGCGAACACCGGGGAGCTGTTTTTT.

The rearrangement uses TRBV18 and TRBJ2-3; 14 nucleotides match TRBD2. CDR1 is KGHSH and CDR2 is LQKENI in the germline V gene. V was clipped by 5 bases and J by 3 bases; unmatched bases: 1. The CDR3 runs 15 residues. The CDR3 here is CASSGLAGGTDTQYF. CDR3 bases: TGTGCCAGCTCAGGACTAGCGGGAGGTACAGATACGCAGTATTTT. Full variable domain (outside the CDR3, taken from reference TRBV18 and TRBJ2-3): NAGVMQNPRHLVRRRGQEARLRCSPMKGHSHVYWYRQLPEEGLKFMVYLQKENIIDESGMPKERFSAEFPKEGPSILRIQQVVRGDSAAYFCASSGLAGGTDTQYFGPGTRLTVL.

The V and J genes are TRBV7-9 and TRBJ1-1, with D possibly being TRBD1 (6 bases). The CDR3 covers 13 residues. Germline lookup yields CDR1 SEHNR and CDR2 FQNEAQ (reference sequence). V was shortened by 6 bases and J by 1 base, with 9 bases between the two germline ends. This chain's CDR3 is CASRRQENTEAFF. DNA for the CDR3: TGTGCCAGCAGGAGACAGGAGAACACTGAAGCTTTCTTT.

The rearrangement uses TRBV28 and TRBJ2-7; 7 nucleotides align to TRBD2. The CDR3 is 14 amino acids. Germline CDR1 is MDHEN and CDR2 is SYDVKM. J gave up 1 base and V 6 bases, and 6 bases lay outside the gene matches. CDR3 sequence (DNA): TGTGCCAGCAGGCCAGCGGGAATTTCCTACGAGCAGTACGTC. Translating it yields CASRPAGISYEQYV.

This chain connects TRBV9 to TRBJ2-5; weak D call: TRBD1 (5 bases). The germline V gene has CDR1 SGDLS and CDR2 YYNGEE. This CDR3 is 14 amino acids long. V lost 0 bases and J 2 bases, leaving 8 bases between the germline ends. CDR3 sequence reads: CASSVGDRQETQYF. In DNA, the CDR3 is TGTGCCAGCAGCGTAGGTGACAGACAAGAGACCCAGTACTTC.

The chain carries TRBV18 and TRBJ2-5; 9 bases match TRBD1. The CDR3 is 13 residues long. CDR1 KGHSH and CDR2 LQKENI come from the germline V gene. With 3 bases clipped from V and 4 bases from J, the junction kept 0 bases outside the gene matches. Here the CDR3 DNA reads TGTGCCAGCTCACCGGGACAGGGAGAGACCCAGTACTTC. Its protein product is CASSPGQGETQYF.

This chain joins TRBV14 and TRBJ2-7; 7 bases agree with TRBD2. CDR1 is SGHDN and CDR2 is FVKESK in the germline V gene. The ends lost 2 bases at V and 3 bases at J; junction bases unmatched: 19. The CDR3 spans 19 residues. The CDR3 DNA sequence: TGTGCCAGCAGCCAACCCAGCCCCCCCATGACGAGGGACTACTACGAGCAGTACGTC. As protein: CASSQPSPPMTRDYYEQYV.

The rearrangement uses TRBV18 and TRBJ1-1; TRBD1 agrees at 7 bases. This CDR3 has 16 residues. Trimming at V came to 6 bases and at J to 1 base, leaving 11 bases not matched to a gene. The germline CDR1 and CDR2 sequences are KGHSH and LQKENI. CDR3 nucleotides: TGTGCCAGCTCTCAAACCCCCGGACAGGCGAACACTGAAGCTTTCTTT. This codes for CASSQTPGQANTEAFF.

The gene calls are TRBV29-1 and TRBJ2-1; 8 positions match TRBD2. Germline loops: CDR1 SQVTM, CDR2 ANQGSEA. The V gene end was trimmed by 3 bases and the J gene end by 5 bases; junction bases not matched to a gene: 3. This CDR3 region has 13 residues. CDR3 sequence: CSVDDGRDNEQFF. The CDR3 DNA sequence: TGCAGCGTTGATGACGGGAGGGACAATGAGCAGTTCTTC.

This chain joins TRBV30 and TRBJ1-6; perhaps TRBD1 as D (6 bases). Trimming pared 4 bases from V and 14 bases from J, leaving 12 bases between. The germline gives CDR1 GTSNPN, CDR2 SVGIG (reference sequence). This CDR3 has 11 amino acids. DNA for the CDR3: TGTGCCTGGATGGACAGCTCGGCCCTCCACTTT. Its protein product is CAWMDSSALHF.

The genes are TRBV27 and TRBJ2-1; 7 bases agree with TRBD2. The V and J ends lost 3 bases and 7 bases, in that order; junction bases with no gene match: 3. Germline V gene sequence: CDR1 MNHEY, CDR2 SMNVEV (reference sequence). The CDR3 sequence is 13 residues long. The CDR3 is CASSLGGPNEQFF. CDR3 bases: TGTGCCAGCAGTTTGGGAGGGCCAAATGAGCAGTTCTTC.

The chain recombines TRBV27 with TRBJ1-5; D is undetermined. This CDR3 spans 13 amino acids. The V end lost 8 bases, the J end lost 2 bases, and 10 bases lay between the germline ends. Germline V gene data show CDR1 as MNHEY and CDR2 as SMNVEV (reference sequence). The CDR3 protein is CASRVGGNQPQHF. The CDR3 DNA follows: TGTGCCAGCCGGGTTGGTGGCAATCAGCCCCAGCATTTT.

The chain has TRBV18 and TRBJ1-1, with D possibly TRBD1 on 5 matching bases. Trimming pared 3 bases from V and 11 bases from J, leaving 13 bases between. Germline loops: CDR1 KGHSH, CDR2 LQKENI. This CDR3 contains 12 residues. The CDR3 loop reads CASSPEDTPAFF. The CDR3 DNA reads as TGTGCCAGCTCACCTGAGGACACGCCGGCTTTCTTT.

The V gene is TRBV18, the J gene TRBJ1-5; 7 bases match TRBD1. The CDR3 is 14 amino acids. V lost 2 bases and J lost 6; bases outside the gene matches: 4. Germline values: CDR1 KGHSH, CDR2 LQKENI. In DNA form, the CDR3 reads TGTGCCAGCTCACCAACAGGGGATGTTCAGCCCCAGCATTTT. Translated: CASSPTGDVQPQHF.

The chain links TRBV9 to TRBJ2-2; weak D call: TRBD2 (5 bases). The germline gives CDR1 SGDLS, CDR2 YYNGEE. CDR3 length: 13 amino acids. V lost 0 bases to trimming and J lost 6 bases, with 6 bases between them. The CDR3 DNA sequence: TGTGCCAGCAGCGTAGAGAGGGCCGGGGAGCTGTTTTTT. Amino acids: CASSVERAGELFF.

DNA for the CDR3: TGTGCTAGTGGTTTGGTAGGGACTAGCGGGGAGCAGTTCTTC. As protein: CASGLVGTSGEQFF. This sequence joins TRBV12-5 and TRBJ2-1; 12 bases map to TRBD2. V gave up 0 bases and J gave up 10 bases; unmatched junction bases: 1. The CDR3 consists of 14 residues. The germline V gene has CDR1 LGHNT and CDR2 FRNRAP. Filled out from reference TRBV12-5 and TRBJ2-1, the complete variable domain reads DARVTQTPRHKVTEMGQEVTMRCQPILGHNTVFWYRQTMMQGLELLAYFRNRAPLDDSGMPKDRFSAEMPDATLATLKIQPSEPRDSAVYFCASGLVGTSGEQFFGPGTRLTVL.